These 8 T cell receptor beta chains share one sample of origin, sequenced in a study of cytomegalovirus exposure and HLA in healthy donors. Clones were sequenced by immunoSEQ multiplex PCR, and TCRdb holds only the in-frame ones, with some missing. Among approximately 210,000 clones listed, roughly 82% were seen once. The sequencing sample was made of PBMCs. Receptors were obtained from a woman aged 18-29 years in good health and CMV-seronegative.

The V call is TRBV7-9, the J call TRBJ1-1; no reliable D call. This CDR3 is 12 amino acids long. Trimming stripped 2 bases from V and 7 bases from J, with 8 bases between. Germline CDR1 SEHNR, CDR2 FQNEAQ (reference sequence). The DNA of the CDR3 is TGTGCCAGCAGCTTATCAGAGGGTGAAGCTTTCTTT. It is translated as CASSLSEGEAFF.

The chain links TRBV7-6 to TRBJ2-5; 8 bases agree with TRBD2. CDR1 is SGHVS, CDR2 FNYEAQ, per germline. This CDR3 spans 16 amino acids. Losses at the gene ends were 2 bases for V and 2 bases for J; bases not matched to a gene: 7. Written as DNA, the CDR3 is TGTGCCAGCAGCTTATACGGGAGGGCCGGGCAAGAGACCCAGTACTTC. This gives the protein CASSLYGRAGQETQYF.

V usage is TRBV2 and J usage is TRBJ1-4, with 7 bases aligning to TRBD1. Trimming took 6 bases from V and 8 from J; bases not matched to a gene: 12. The CDR3 covers 15 residues. Germline assignment: CDR1 SNHLY and CDR2 FYNNEI. CDR3 residues: CASSLLTGVGEKLFF. Written as DNA, the CDR3 is TGTGCCAGCAGCCTCCTAACAGGGGTCGGGGAAAAACTGTTTTTT.

The chain links TRBV21-1 to TRBJ2-1; TRBD2 is the table's D call, not checked against the DNA. TRBV21-1 is listed as a pseudogene. There are 17 residues in the CDR3. DNA for the CDR3: TGTGCCAGCTGGGCCGGTCTAACAGCGGGAGAGATGAATGAGCAGTTCTTC. This sequence encodes CASWAGLTAGEMNEQFF.

V gene TRBV7-7 combines with J gene TRBJ2-5; the D gene is possibly TRBD2 (5 bases). The V gene's germline CDR1 is SSHAT and CDR2 FNYEAQ (reference sequence). The ends were cut back, 10 bases at V and 3 bases at J, with 15 bases in the middle. The CDR3 is 13 amino acids. Written as DNA, the CDR3 is TGTGCCATTGCCGGGTCGGGGAAAGAGACCCAGTACTTC. Amino acid sequence: CAIAGSGKETQYF.

Remarks on this clone: This same CDR3 is encoded by further DNA sequences in the sample. The chain employs TRBV30 and TRBJ1-2, with unresolved D. Trimming removed 2 bases from V and 3 bases from J, with 7 bases in between. CDR3 size: 12 residues. Germline CDR1 reads GTSNPN; CDR2 reads SVGIG (reference sequence). Here the CDR3 reads CAWSPRDYGYTF. CDR3 sequence (DNA): TGTGCCTGGAGTCCCCGGGACTATGGCTACACCTTC.

This chain links TRBV6-5 with TRBJ2-7; no clear D gene. Germline CDR1 MNHEY, CDR2 SVGAGI. Trimming took off 2 bases at V and 4 bases at J, with 6 bases between the two ends. CDR3 length: 12 amino acids. The DNA for the CDR3 is TGTGCCAGCAGTTACGGGCCGTACGAGCAGTACTTC. Amino acids: CASSYGPYEQYF.

In its sample, this clone was seen once. The V call is TRBV5-4, the J call TRBJ1-2; 8 bases agree with TRBD1. The CDR3 totals 16 residues. CDR1 and CDR2 (germline): SGHNT, YYREEE (reference sequence). V trimming: 0 bases; J trimming: 7 bases; junction bases outside the gene matches: 11. The CDR3 is CASSLAGTGARLGYTF. The CDR3, as DNA: TGTGCCAGCAGCTTGGCGGGGACAGGAGCTCGTCTTGGCTACACCTTC.